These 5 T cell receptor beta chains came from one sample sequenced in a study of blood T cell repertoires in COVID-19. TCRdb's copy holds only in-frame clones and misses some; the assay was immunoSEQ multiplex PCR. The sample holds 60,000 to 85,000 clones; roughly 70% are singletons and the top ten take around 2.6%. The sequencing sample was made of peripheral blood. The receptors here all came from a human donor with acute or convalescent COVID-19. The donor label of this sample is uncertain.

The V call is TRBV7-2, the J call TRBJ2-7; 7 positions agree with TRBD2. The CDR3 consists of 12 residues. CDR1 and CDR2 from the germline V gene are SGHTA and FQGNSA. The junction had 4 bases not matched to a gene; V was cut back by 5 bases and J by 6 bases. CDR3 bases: TGTGCCAGCAGCCGCCCGGGGGGCGAGCAGTACGTC. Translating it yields CASSRPGGEQYV.

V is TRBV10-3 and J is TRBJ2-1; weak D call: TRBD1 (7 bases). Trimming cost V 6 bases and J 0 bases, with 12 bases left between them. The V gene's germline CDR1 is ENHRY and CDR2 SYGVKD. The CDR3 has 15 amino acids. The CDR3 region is CAIRVRDSSYNEQFF. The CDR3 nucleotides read TGTGCCATCAGGGTGCGGGACAGCTCCTACAATGAGCAGTTCTTC.

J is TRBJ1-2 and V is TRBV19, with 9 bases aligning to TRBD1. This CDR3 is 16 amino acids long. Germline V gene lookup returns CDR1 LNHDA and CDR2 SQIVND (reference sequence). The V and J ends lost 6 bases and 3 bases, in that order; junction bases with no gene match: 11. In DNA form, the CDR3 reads TGTGCCAGTAGGGGACAGGGTCTGCGTATGGACTATGGCTACACCTTC. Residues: CASRGQGLRMDYGYTF.

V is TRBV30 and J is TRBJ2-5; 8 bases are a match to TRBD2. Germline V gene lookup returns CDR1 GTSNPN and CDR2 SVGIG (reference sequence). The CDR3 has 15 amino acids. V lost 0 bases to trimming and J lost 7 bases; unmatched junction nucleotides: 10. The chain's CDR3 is CAWSVGRGRFGTQYF. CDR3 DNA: TGTGCCTGGAGTGTAGGTCGCGGGAGGTTCGGGACCCAGTACTTC.

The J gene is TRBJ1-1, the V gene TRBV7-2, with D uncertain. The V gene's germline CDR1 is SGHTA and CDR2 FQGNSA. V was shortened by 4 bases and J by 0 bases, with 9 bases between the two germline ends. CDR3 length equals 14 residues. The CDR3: CASSSHGVNTEAFF. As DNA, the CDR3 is TGTGCCAGCAGCTCCCACGGGGTGAACACTGAAGCTTTCTTT.